Given below is one TCR beta chain in context. The antigen is unknown. The protocol was immunoSEQ multiplex PCR, while the TCRdb copy is restricted to in-frame clones and leaves out a portion. The table lists 25,000 to 30,000 clones, about 90% of them singletons. Trimming shortened V by 0 bases and J by 4 bases, and 14 bases separated the two germline ends. Germline lookup yields CDR1 SGHRS and CDR2 YFSETQ. The CDR3 sequence is 15 residues long. This specimen belongs to a study of T cells in tuberculosis. Tuberculin skin test and IGRA determined adolescents' latent tuberculosis status at entry. Study results and caveats: Smaller distances to GMM-specific TCRs suggested their expansion in active tuberculosis. Shorter CDR3-alpha in active tuberculosis partly drove smaller distances. Active tuberculosis cases were adults; controls were adolescents.

This TCR was sampled from a donor under 30 with latent tuberculosis or without tuberculosis infection. The genes are TRBV5-1 and TRBJ2-7; a weak D match, TRBD1 (5 bases). The sequencing sample was made of PBMCs. The CDR3 spells CASSLAPGNLYEQYF. CDR3 DNA: TGCGCCAGCAGCTTGGCCCCAGGGAACCTGTACGAGCAGTACTTC. The full variable domain, with the rest looked up from reference TRBV5-1 and TRBJ2-7, is KAGVTQTPRYLIKTRGQQVTLSCSPISGHRSVSWYQQTPGQGLQFLFEYFSETQRNKGNFPGRFSGRQFSNSRSEMNVSTLELGDSALYLCASSLAPGNLYEQYFGPGTRLTVT.